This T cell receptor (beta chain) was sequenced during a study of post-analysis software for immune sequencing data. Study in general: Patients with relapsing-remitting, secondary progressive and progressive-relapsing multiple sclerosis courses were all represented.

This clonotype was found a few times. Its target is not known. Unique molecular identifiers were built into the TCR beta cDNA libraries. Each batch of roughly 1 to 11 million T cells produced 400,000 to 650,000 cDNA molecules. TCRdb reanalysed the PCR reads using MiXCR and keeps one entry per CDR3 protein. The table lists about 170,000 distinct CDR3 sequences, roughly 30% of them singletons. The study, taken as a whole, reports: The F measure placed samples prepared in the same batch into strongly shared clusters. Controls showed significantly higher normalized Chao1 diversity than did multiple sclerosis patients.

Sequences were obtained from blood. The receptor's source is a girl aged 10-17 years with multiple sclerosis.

The CDR3 is CASSSFGVEQFF. The CDR3 DNA is TGTGCCAGCAGCTCTTTTGGGGTTGAGCAGTTCTTC. V usage is TRBV16 and J usage is TRBJ2-1; D gene ambiguous. Trimming took off 5 bases at V and 9 bases at J, with 11 bases between the two ends. The CDR3 has 12 residues. The germline V gene encodes CDR1 KGHSY and CDR2 FQNENV.